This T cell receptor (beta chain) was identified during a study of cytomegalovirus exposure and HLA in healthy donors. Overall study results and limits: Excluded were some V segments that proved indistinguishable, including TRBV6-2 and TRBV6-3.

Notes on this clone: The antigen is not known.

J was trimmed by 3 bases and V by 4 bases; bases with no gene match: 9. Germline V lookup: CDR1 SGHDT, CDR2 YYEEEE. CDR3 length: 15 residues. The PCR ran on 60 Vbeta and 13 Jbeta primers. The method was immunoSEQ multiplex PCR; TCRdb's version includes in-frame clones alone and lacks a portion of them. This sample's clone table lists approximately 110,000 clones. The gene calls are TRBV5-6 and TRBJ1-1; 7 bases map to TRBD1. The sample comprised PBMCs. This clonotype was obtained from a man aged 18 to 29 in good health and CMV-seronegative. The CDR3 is CASSQMGQSYTEAFF. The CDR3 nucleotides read TGTGCCAGCAGCCAAATGGGACAGTCCTACACTGAAGCTTTCTTT.